A selection of T cell receptor beta chains follows, all from one sample in a study of a mutant IDH1 vaccine in newly diagnosed glioma. Sequenced by immunoSEQ multiplex PCR; TCRdb stores in-frame clones only, minus some. Altogether some 62,000 clones are present, 80% to 85% being singletons, with the ten largest covering around 4%. These receptors' antigens are unknown. Material: PBMCs, obtained from a glioma patient whose treatment included an IDH1 peptide vaccine. The receptors shown here come from a man aged 25 to 40 with glioma. The CDR3 runs from the conserved cysteine through the conserved F or W. The order of the fields is clone size, CDR3 length, D gene, J gene, V gene, CDR3 protein, CDR3 DNA. D genes are given only for firm matches. Clone size is shown for a subset of rows, as once, few, many or a class of expanded clone.

size: NA; length: 15; D: TRBD1; J: TRBJ1-5; V: TRBV6-1; CDR3: CASTKGQGAYQPQHF; DNA: TGTGCCAGCACCAAAGGACAGGGGGCTTATCAGCCCCAGCATTTT
size: NA; length: 15; D: TRBD1; J: TRBJ1-6; V: TRBV28; CDR3: CASRSATGRNSPLHF; DNA: TGTGCCAGCAGATCTGCGACAGGGCGTAATTCACCCCTCCACTTT
size: NA; length: 16; D: TRBD1; J: TRBJ1-6; V: TRBV28; CDR3: CASSLLGTGSTSPLHF; DNA: TGTGCCAGCAGCCTACTCGGGACAGGGAGTACTTCACCCCTCCACTTT
size: NA; length: 13; D: NA; J: TRBJ1-1; V: TRBV5-6; CDR3: CASSSRGWTEAFF; DNA: TGTGCCAGCAGCTCCAGGGGTTGGACTGAAGCTTTCTTT
size: NA; length: 12; D: NA; J: TRBJ1-3; V: TRBV7-6; CDR3: CASSKAKDTIYF; DNA: TGTGCCAGCAGCAAAGCCAAGGACACCATATATTTT
size: NA; length: 15; D: NA; J: TRBJ2-7; V: TRBV7-7; CDR3: CASSLLQGTAYEQYF; DNA: TGTGCCAGCAGCTTACTCCAAGGGACCGCCTACGAGCAGTACTTC
size: NA; length: 13; D: NA; J: TRBJ1-2; V: TRBV10-3; CDR3: CAISESQGGGYTF; DNA: TGTGCCATCAGTGAGTCGCAAGGAGGGGGCTACACCTTC
size: once; length: 16; D: NA; J: TRBJ2-3; V: TRBV9; CDR3: CASSATGSTSTDTQYF; DNA: TGTGCCAGCAGCGCTACCGGGAGCACTAGCACAGATACGCAGTATTTT
size: NA; length: 15; D: TRBD2; J: TRBJ2-7; V: TRBV5-1; CDR3: CASSLSSGNSYEQYF; DNA: TGCGCCAGCAGCTTGTCTAGCGGTAACTCCTACGAGCAGTACTTC
size: NA; length: 15; D: NA; J: TRBJ2-1; V: TRBV12-5; CDR3: CASGPVQEIYNEQFF; DNA: TGTGCTAGTGGTCCGGTACAGGAAATCTACAATGAGCAGTTCTTC
size: NA; length: 18; D: TRBD2; J: TRBJ2-3; V: TRBV7-6; CDR3: CANQGLAGGPGSPDTQYF; DNA: TGTGCCAACCAGGGCCTAGCGGGGGGGCCAGGGTCGCCAGATACGCAGTATTTT
size: NA; length: 13; D: TRBD2; J: TRBJ2-7; V: TRBV6-5; CDR3: CASSYREGYEQYF; DNA: TGTGCCAGCAGTTACAGGGAGGGGTACGAGCAGTACTTC
size: NA; length: 15; D: TRBD1; J: TRBJ2-7; V: TRBV2; CDR3: CASSRDRVGSYEQYF; DNA: TGTGCCAGCAGCAGGGACAGGGTAGGGTCCTACGAGCAGTACTTC
size: NA; length: 16; D: NA; J: TRBJ2-1; V: TRBV5-6; CDR3: CASSFGGRALGNEQFF; DNA: TGTGCCAGCAGCTTTGGGGGGCGGGCCCTCGGCAATGAGCAGTTCTTC
size: NA; length: 16; D: TRBD2; J: TRBJ2-4; V: TRBV2; CDR3: CASSGSRGGLGGIQYF; DNA: TGTGCCAGCAGTGGTTCACGGGGGGGGCTAGGCGGCATTCAGTACTTC
size: NA; length: 18; D: TRBD1; J: TRBJ2-2; V: TRBV5-1; CDR3: CASSTGQGVSANTGELFF; DNA: TGCGCCAGCAGCACCGGACAGGGGGTCTCCGCGAACACCGGGGAGCTGTTTTTT
size: NA; length: 14; D: TRBD1; J: TRBJ2-7; V: TRBV19; CDR3: CASRGSPGTGNDNF; DNA: TGTGCCAGCCGAGGCAGCCCCGGGACAGGGAACGATAACTTC
size: few; length: 14; D: NA; J: TRBJ1-1; V: TRBV5-1; CDR3: CASSLGQANTEAFF; DNA: TGCGCCAGCAGCTTGGGACAGGCGAACACTGAAGCTTTCTTT
size: NA; length: 15; D: TRBD2; J: TRBJ2-3; V: TRBV11-3; CDR3: CASRLAGAHTDTQYF; DNA: TGTGCCAGCAGATTAGCGGGGGCCCACACAGATACGCAGTATTTT
size: once; length: 15; D: NA; J: TRBJ1-2; V: TRBV5-5; CDR3: CASSPWTDSPYGYTF; DNA: TGTGCCAGCAGCCCCTGGACGGATTCCCCCTATGGCTACACCTTC
size: NA; length: 14; D: NA; J: TRBJ2-7; V: TRBV5-1; CDR3: CASSFAQGPYEQYF; DNA: TGCGCCAGCAGCTTTGCTCAGGGCCCCTACGAGCAGTACTTC
size: NA; length: 15; D: NA; J: TRBJ1-1; V: TRBV7-8; CDR3: CASSSGSDGHTEAFF; DNA: TGTGCCAGCAGCTCCGGTAGTGACGGTCACACTGAAGCTTTCTTT
size: NA; length: 13; D: NA; J: TRBJ1-1; V: TRBV19; CDR3: CASSIDWNTEAFF; DNA: TGTGCCAGTAGTATTGACTGGAACACTGAAGCTTTCTTT
size: NA; length: 15; D: NA; J: TRBJ1-4; V: TRBV4-2; CDR3: CASSHNPGTNEKLFF; DNA: TGTGCCAGCAGCCATAACCCGGGAACTAATGAAAAACTGTTTTTT
size: NA; length: 14; D: NA; J: TRBJ2-7; V: TRBV2; CDR3: CASTAGRGGGEQYF; DNA: TGTGCCAGCACTGCTGGACGAGGAGGGGGCGAGCAGTACTTC
size: NA; length: 12; D: NA; J: TRBJ1-1; V: TRBV5-4; CDR3: CASSPDSGRAFF; DNA: TGTGCCAGCAGCCCGGACAGCGGACGAGCTTTCTTT
size: NA; length: 12; D: NA; J: TRBJ1-1; V: TRBV28; CDR3: CASSLGGDQAFF; DNA: TGTGCCAGCAGTCTGGGGGGGGATCAAGCTTTCTTT
size: NA; length: 16; D: NA; J: TRBJ1-2; V: TRBV9; CDR3: CASSSQQGMGNYGYTF; DNA: TGTGCCAGCAGCTCACAACAGGGTATGGGGAACTATGGCTACACCTTC
size: NA; length: 13; D: NA; J: TRBJ2-3; V: TRBV2; CDR3: CASRVRRTDTQYF; DNA: TGTGCCAGTCGCGTACGTCGCACAGATACGCAGTATTTT
size: NA; length: 14; D: NA; J: TRBJ1-6; V: TRBV6-6; CDR3: CASSSPNRHSPLHF; DNA: TGTGCCAGCAGTTCCCCGAACAGACATTCACCCCTCCACTTT
size: NA; length: 15; D: TRBD1; J: TRBJ2-7; V: TRBV7-9; CDR3: CASSPQPGQANEQYF; DNA: TGTGCCAGCAGCCCCCAGCCGGGACAGGCAAACGAGCAGTACTTC
size: NA; length: 17; D: NA; J: TRBJ2-1; V: TRBV4-1; CDR3: CASSQGRTRSSYNEQFF; DNA: TGCGCCAGCAGCCAGGGGAGGACAAGGAGCTCCTACAATGAGCAGTTCTTC
size: once; length: 16; D: TRBD2; J: TRBJ2-1; V: TRBV7-7; CDR3: CASSNDGGASYNEQFF; DNA: TGTGCCAGCAGCAACGACGGGGGGGCCTCCTACAATGAGCAGTTCTTC
size: once; length: 17; D: TRBD1; J: TRBJ1-6; V: TRBV5-1; CDR3: CASSLLPGQTGNSPLHF; DNA: TGCGCCAGCAGCTTGTTACCGGGACAGACGGGGAATTCACCCCTCCACTTT
size: NA; length: 13; D: NA; J: TRBJ2-3; V: TRBV5-1; CDR3: CASAGAESDTQYF; DNA: TGCGCCAGCGCAGGGGCAGAGTCTGATACGCAGTATTTT
size: NA; length: 15; D: TRBD1; J: TRBJ1-5; V: TRBV5-1; CDR3: CASSLGDSAERPQHF; DNA: TGCGCCAGCAGCTTGGGGGACAGCGCTGAACGGCCCCAGCATTTT
size: NA; length: 13; D: NA; J: TRBJ1-1; V: TRBV5-4; CDR3: CASSLGGKAEAFF; DNA: TGTGCCAGCAGCTTGGGAGGAAAGGCTGAAGCTTTCTTT
size: NA; length: 15; D: TRBD1; J: TRBJ1-1; V: TRBV4-1; CDR3: CASSQVAQGRTEAFF; DNA: TGCGCCAGCAGCCAAGTTGCACAGGGGCGGACTGAAGCTTTCTTT
size: NA; length: 15; D: NA; J: TRBJ2-7; V: TRBV7-9; CDR3: CASRPAGQGLTEQYF; DNA: TGTGCCAGCAGGCCCGCAGGCCAGGGCCTGACCGAGCAGTACTTC
size: NA; length: 13; D: NA; J: TRBJ1-2; V: TRBV5-4; CDR3: CASSSDGLGGYTF; DNA: TGTGCCAGCAGCTCCGACGGCCTCGGTGGCTACACCTTC
size: few; length: 13; D: NA; J: TRBJ2-7; V: TRBV9; CDR3: CASSVGGSYEQYF; DNA: TGTGCCAGCAGCGTAGGCGGAAGCTACGAGCAGTACTTC
size: NA; length: 15; D: NA; J: TRBJ1-1; V: TRBV18; CDR3: CASSPPDSMNTEAFF; DNA: TGTGCCAGCTCACCCCCAGACTCGATGAACACTGAAGCTTTCTTT
size: NA; length: 11; D: NA; J: TRBJ2-4; V: TRBV20-1; CDR3: CSARPGTIQYF; DNA: TGCAGTGCTAGACCCGGGACCATTCAGTACTTC
size: once; length: 15; D: NA; J: TRBJ1-6; V: TRBV7-9; CDR3: CASSPTGSLGSPLHF; DNA: TGTGCCAGCAGTCCTACAGGGTCCTTAGGGTCACCCCTCCACTTT
size: NA; length: 12; D: NA; J: TRBJ2-1; V: TRBV5-1; CDR3: CASSSNLDEQFF; DNA: TGCGCCAGCAGCTCCAATTTAGATGAGCAGTTCTTC
size: NA; length: 13; D: NA; J: TRBJ1-5; V: TRBV30; CDR3: CAWSVTSGQPQHF; DNA: TGTGCCTGGAGTGTTACCTCGGGTCAGCCCCAGCATTTT
size: NA; length: 11; D: NA; J: TRBJ2-7; V: TRBV19; CDR3: CASSERGEQYF; DNA: TGTGCCAGTAGTGAGAGGGGCGAGCAGTACTTC
size: NA; length: 15; D: NA; J: TRBJ2-7; V: TRBV18; CDR3: CASSPRDIPYYEQYF; DNA: TGTGCCAGCTCACCACGGGACATCCCCTATTACGAGCAGTACTTC
size: NA; length: 13; D: NA; J: TRBJ2-2; V: TRBV9; CDR3: CASSVGSTGELFF; DNA: TGTGCCAGCAGCGTAGGAAGCACCGGGGAGCTGTTTTTT
size: NA; length: 14; D: NA; J: TRBJ2-1; V: TRBV18; CDR3: CASSRTGYYNEQFF; DNA: TGTGCCAGCTCACGAACAGGGTACTACAATGAGCAGTTCTTC
size: NA; length: 14; D: TRBD1; J: TRBJ2-7; V: TRBV10-3; CDR3: CAISAPGQSLEQYF; DNA: TGTGCCATCAGTGCACCGGGACAGTCGCTCGAGCAGTACTTC
size: NA; length: 19; D: NA; J: TRBJ1-3; V: TRBV19; CDR3: CASRKFQVTGPLSGNTIYF; DNA: TGTGCCAGTAGAAAATTTCAAGTGACAGGACCTCTCTCTGGAAACACCATATATTTT
size: once; length: 17; D: TRBD1; J: TRBJ1-1; V: TRBV14; CDR3: CASSQDPRQGVGREAFF; DNA: TGTGCCAGCAGCCAAGATCCCCGACAGGGCGTGGGGCGAGAAGCTTTCTTT
size: NA; length: 15; D: TRBD2; J: TRBJ2-3; V: TRBV13; CDR3: CASSFKVGRADTQYF; DNA: TGTGCCAGCAGCTTCAAGGTAGGGAGGGCAGATACGCAGTATTTT
size: NA; length: 11; D: NA; J: TRBJ2-1; V: TRBV19; CDR3: CASSTHLEQFF; DNA: TGTGCCAGTAGTACACATTTGGAGCAGTTCTTC